The present TCR beta chain was sequenced within a study of T cell repertoires in cytomegalovirus infection. A note on this clonotype: Its target is not known.

Each CDR3 protein is one row after TCRdb ran MiXCR on the reads. The table has 160,000 or so distinct CDR3 sequences, roughly 17% seen once. There are 14 residues in the CDR3. The V segment lost 3 bases and the J segment 7 bases; nucleotides outside the gene matches: 10. The germline gives CDR1 DFQATT, CDR2 SNEGSKA (reference sequence). Findings and limits, study-wide: HLA-C-restricted CMV-specific TCR beta clonotypes were dominant in the ex vivo response.

The chain carries TRBV20-1 and TRBJ2-5; TRBD1 agrees at 8 bases. The sequence was obtained from a human donor in good health (CMV status not recorded). Some clones in this sample may be carry-over from other donors' samples. Input material: CD8+ T cells from PBMCs. The CDR3 spells CSARDRVLVGTQYF. The CDR3 DNA reads as TGCAGTGCTAGGGACAGGGTGCTGGTTGGGACCCAGTACTTC.